This note documents a single T cell receptor beta chain sequence. RNA transcripts were the template for amplifying TCR beta CDR3 regions. First-round RT-PCR with HTBI primers amplified the TCR CDR3 region. TCRdb re-called the multiplex PCR reads with MiXCR, one entry per CDR3 protein. The sample gives more than 300,000 distinct CDR3 sequences, approximately 13% of which show up once; 11% is in the top ten. This sample is part of a study of T cells in Graves' hyperthyroidism and ophthalmopathy. J lost 4 bases, V lost 5 bases, and 15 bases had no gene match. Germline V gives CDR1 SGHRS, CDR2 YFSETQ. The CDR3 contains 17 residues.

The sequence derives from a woman aged 55-69 years with Graves' hyperthyroidism. The V call is TRBV5-1, the J call TRBJ2-3; 8 bases are shared with TRBD1. Specimen: blood. The CDR3 DNA sequence: TGCGCCAGCAGTACCTTTCCGGGACAGGAGGGGGCAGATACGCAGTATTTT. This sequence encodes CASSTFPGQEGADTQYF. The complete variable domain, with remaining parts taken from reference TRBV5-1 and TRBJ2-3, reads KAGVTQTPRYLIKTRGQQVTLSCSPISGHRSVSWYQQTPGQGLQFLFEYFSETQRNKGNFPGRFSGRQFSNSRSEMNVSTLELGDSALYLCASSTFPGQEGADTQYFGPGTRLTVL.